The entry below gives a single TCR beta chain sequence along with its context. The V and J ends lost 5 bases and 5 bases, in that order; junction bases with no gene match: 18. Germline loops: CDR1 MNHEY, CDR2 SMNVEV (reference sequence). The CDR3 has 18 residues. Clones were sequenced by immunoSEQ multiplex PCR, and TCRdb holds only the in-frame ones, with some missing. The table lists hundreds of thousands of clones, 80% to 95% of them singletons, with 24% in the top ten. Positively selected for CCR7, the CD45RO-negative cells used as naive CD8 cells excluded terminally differentiated effector memory CD45RA+ cells. The record originates from a study of shared clonotypes between healthy human individuals.

This receptor was identified in a young man in good health. Sequenced sample: naive CD8+ T cells sorted from blood. The chain joins TRBV27 to TRBJ2-1; 7 bases agree with TRBD1. CDR3 sequence: CASSAIFGTDSNDNEQFF. The CDR3 DNA sequence: TGTGCCAGCAGTGCTATATTCGGGACAGATAGCAACGACAATGAGCAGTTCTTC.